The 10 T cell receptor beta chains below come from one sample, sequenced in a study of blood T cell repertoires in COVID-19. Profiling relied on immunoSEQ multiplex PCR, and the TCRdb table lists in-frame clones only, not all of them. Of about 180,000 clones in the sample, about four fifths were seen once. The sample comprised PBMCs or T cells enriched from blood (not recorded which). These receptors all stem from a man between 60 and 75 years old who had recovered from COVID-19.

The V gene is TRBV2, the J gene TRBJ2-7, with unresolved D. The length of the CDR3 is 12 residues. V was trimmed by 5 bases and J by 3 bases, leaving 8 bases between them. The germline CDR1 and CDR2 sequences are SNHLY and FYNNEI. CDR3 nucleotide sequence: TGTGCCAGCAGTCGCGTGAACTACGAGCAGTACTTC. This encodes CASSRVNYEQYF.

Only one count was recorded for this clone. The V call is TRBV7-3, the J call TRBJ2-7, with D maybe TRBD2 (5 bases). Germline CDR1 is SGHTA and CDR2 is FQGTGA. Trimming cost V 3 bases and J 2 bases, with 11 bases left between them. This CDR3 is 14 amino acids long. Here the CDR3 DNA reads TGTGCCAGCAGCTTTGGAGGCCCAGCCTACGAGCAGTACTTC. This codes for CASSFGGPAYEQYF.

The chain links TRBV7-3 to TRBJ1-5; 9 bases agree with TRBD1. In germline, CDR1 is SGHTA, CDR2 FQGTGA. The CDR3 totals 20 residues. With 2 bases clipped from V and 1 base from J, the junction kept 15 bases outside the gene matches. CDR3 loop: CASSLRGGEGQGMSNQPQHF. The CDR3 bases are TGTGCCAGCAGCTTACGAGGGGGAGAAGGACAGGGGATGAGCAATCAGCCCCAGCATTTT.

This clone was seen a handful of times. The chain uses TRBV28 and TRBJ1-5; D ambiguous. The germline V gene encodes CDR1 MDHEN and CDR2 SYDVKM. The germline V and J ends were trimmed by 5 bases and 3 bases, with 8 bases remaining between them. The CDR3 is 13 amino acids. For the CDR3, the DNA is TGTGCCAGCAGTCGGAGTCCCAATCAGCCCCAGCATTTT. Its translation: CASSRSPNQPQHF.

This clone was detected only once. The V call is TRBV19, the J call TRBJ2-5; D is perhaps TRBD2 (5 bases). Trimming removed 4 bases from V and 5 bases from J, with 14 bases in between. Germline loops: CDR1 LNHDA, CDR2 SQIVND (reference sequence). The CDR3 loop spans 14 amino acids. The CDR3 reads CASSTRAIGETQYF. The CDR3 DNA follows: TGTGCCAGTAGTACGAGGGCTATCGGGGAGACCCAGTACTTC.

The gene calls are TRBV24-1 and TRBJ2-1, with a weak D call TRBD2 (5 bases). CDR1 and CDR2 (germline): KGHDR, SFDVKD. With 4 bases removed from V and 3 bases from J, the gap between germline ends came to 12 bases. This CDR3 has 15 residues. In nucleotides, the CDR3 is TGTGCCACCAGTGAAGGAGGAGGTAGCTACAATGAGCAGTTCTTC. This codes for CATSEGGGSYNEQFF.

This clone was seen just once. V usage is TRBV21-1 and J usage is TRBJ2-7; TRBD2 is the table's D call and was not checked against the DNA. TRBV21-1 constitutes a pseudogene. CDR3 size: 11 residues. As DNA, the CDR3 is TGTGCCAGCAGCAATCTTTACGAGCAGTACTTC. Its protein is CASSNLYEQYF.

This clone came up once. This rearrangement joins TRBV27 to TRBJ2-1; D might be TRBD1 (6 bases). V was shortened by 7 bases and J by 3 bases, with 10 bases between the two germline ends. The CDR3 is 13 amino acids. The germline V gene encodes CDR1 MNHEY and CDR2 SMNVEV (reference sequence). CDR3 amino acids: CASMDRHYNEQFF. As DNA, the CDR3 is TGTGCCAGCATGGACAGACACTACAATGAGCAGTTCTTC.

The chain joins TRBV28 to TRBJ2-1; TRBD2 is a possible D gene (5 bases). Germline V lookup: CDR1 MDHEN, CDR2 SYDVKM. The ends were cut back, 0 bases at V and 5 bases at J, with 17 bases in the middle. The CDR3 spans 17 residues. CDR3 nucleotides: TGTGCCAGCAGTTTATGGGCGGGCAGGAGGTACGACAATGAGCAGTTCTTC. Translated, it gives CASSLWAGRRYDNEQFF. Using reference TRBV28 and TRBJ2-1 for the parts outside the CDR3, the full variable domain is DVKVTQSSRYLVKRTGEKVFLECVQDMDHENMFWYRQDPGLGLRLIYFSYDVKMKEKGDIPEGYSVSREKKERFSLILESASTNQTSMYLCASSLWAGRRYDNEQFFGPGTRLTVL.

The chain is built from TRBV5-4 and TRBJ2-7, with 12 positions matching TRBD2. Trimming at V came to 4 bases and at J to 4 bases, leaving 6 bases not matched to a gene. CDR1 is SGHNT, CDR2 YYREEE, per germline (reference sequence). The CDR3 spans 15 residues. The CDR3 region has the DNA TGTGCCAGCAGCCGACTAGCGGGGGCATTGTACGAGCAGTACTTC. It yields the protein CASSRLAGALYEQYF.